The clone carrying this T cell receptor beta chain appeared a single time. Measured with immunoSEQ multiplex PCR; TCRdb has only the in-frame clones, and not every one. The top ten clones hold roughly 3.5% of a sample with some 390,000 clones, more than 85% of them seen once. This record belongs to a study of Ad26.COV2.S vaccination and SARS-CoV-2 variants. The sample's treatment: roughly 20 received Ad26.COV2.S at low or high dose, single or two shots; 5 received placebo; per-sample allocation not given. Sampling took place 63 days after the first vaccine or placebo injection. Germline V gene lookup returns CDR1 MNHNY and CDR2 SVGAGI (reference sequence). This CDR3 is built from 13 residues. The V and J ends lost 6 bases and 5 bases respectively, with 14 bases between them.

The chain recombines TRBV6-6 with TRBJ2-7; D is ambiguous. This specimen was peripheral blood, taken in a trial of Ad26.COV2.S vaccine versus placebo. This receptor was taken from a person between 18 and 59 years old who received the Ad26.COV2.S COVID-19 vaccine or a placebo. The CDR3 region is CASSYQWQDEQYF. Written as DNA, the CDR3 is TGTGCCAGCAGCTATCAGTGGCAGGACGAGCAGTACTTC.